The rows below give T cell receptor beta chains drawn from one sample of a study of identical twins. TCRdb ran MiXCR on the 5' RACE reads and lists one entry per CDR3 protein. Altogether about 480,000 distinct CDR3 sequences are present, 13% to 15% being singletons, with the ten largest covering about 0.52%. A further study also used this sample, focusing on yellow fever vaccine responses in identical twins.

The sequenced material came from CD4+ T cells sorted from blood. The receptors come from a woman aged 18 to 35 in good health. The CDR3 runs from the conserved cysteine through the conserved F or W. Fields, in order: CDR3 length, V gene, D gene, J gene, clone size, CDR3 DNA, CDR3 protein. The D gene is left open where the match is weak. Expanded clones get a size class; other rows say once, few or many, or leave the size out.

length: 16; V: TRBV4-2; D: TRBD2; J: TRBJ2-1; size: NA; DNA: TGTGCCAGCAGCCAAAACCGAGCGGGAACCTACAATGAGCAGTTCTTC; CDR3: CASSQNRAGTYNEQFF
length: 16; V: TRBV6-2/TRBV6-3; D: TRBD2; J: TRBJ2-5; size: few; DNA: TGTGCCAGCACTCCGGATGGGCGGGAGGCTCAAGAGACCCAGTACTTC; CDR3: CASTPDGREAQETQYF
length: 17; V: TRBV6-1; D: NA; J: TRBJ1-5; size: few; DNA: TGTGCCAGCAGTGAACGCGCGGGGCAGAGGAGGAATCAGCCCCAGCATTTT; CDR3: CASSERAGQRRNQPQHF
length: 14; V: TRBV20-1; D: NA; J: TRBJ2-5; size: NA; DNA: TGCAGTGCTATTAAAGGGGTTACCAAAGAGACCCAGTACTTC; CDR3: CSAIKGVTKETQYF
length: 15; V: TRBV6-1; D: TRBD1; J: TRBJ2-3; size: NA; DNA: TGTGCCAGCAGTAGGGGGACAGAGGGCACAGATACGCAGTATTTT; CDR3: CASSRGTEGTDTQYF
length: 12; V: TRBV28; D: NA; J: TRBJ2-1; size: few; DNA: TGTGCCAGCAGAACACGGTACAATGAGCAGTTCTTC; CDR3: CASRTRYNEQFF
length: 12; V: TRBV20-1; D: NA; J: TRBJ2-3; size: few; DNA: TGCAGTGCTAGCCAGACTACTGATACGCAGTATTTT; CDR3: CSASQTTDTQYF
length: 14; V: TRBV27; D: NA; J: TRBJ1-6; size: NA; DNA: TGTGCCAGCAGCCCCCTATGGGACAATTCACCCCTCCACTTT; CDR3: CASSPLWDNSPLHF
length: 16; V: TRBV6-2/TRBV6-3; D: NA; J: TRBJ2-4; size: many; DNA: TGTGCCAGCAGTTTTTTCGGGTCTCGGATGGAAAACATTCAGTACTTC; CDR3: CASSFFGSRMENIQYF
length: 15; V: TRBV7-2; D: NA; J: TRBJ2-3; size: NA; DNA: TGTGCCAGCAGCTTAGGGGTAGGGGTCACAGATACGCAGTATTTT; CDR3: CASSLGVGVTDTQYF
length: 15; V: TRBV6-5; D: TRBD1; J: TRBJ1-4; size: NA; DNA: TGTGCCAGCAGTTACGATGGGACAGGGGTGGAAAAACTGTTTTTT; CDR3: CASSYDGTGVEKLFF
length: 15; V: TRBV7-2; D: NA; J: TRBJ1-1; size: NA; DNA: TGTGCCAGCAGCTTAGTAGGGTCGGGGAACACTGAAGCTTTCTTT; CDR3: CASSLVGSGNTEAFF
length: 13; V: TRBV6-2/TRBV6-3; D: NA; J: TRBJ2-7; size: NA; DNA: TGTGCCAGCCTCTCCGACACATCCTACGAGCAGTACTTC; CDR3: CASLSDTSYEQYF
length: 15; V: TRBV20-1; D: NA; J: TRBJ2-3; size: NA; DNA: TGCAGTGCTAGACAACAGGGAGAGGGCACAGATACGCAGTATTTT; CDR3: CSARQQGEGTDTQYF
length: 15; V: TRBV5-6; D: NA; J: TRBJ2-1; size: many; DNA: TGTGCCAGCAGAGCAGGGTGGAGCTCCTACAATGAGCAGTTCTTC; CDR3: CASRAGWSSYNEQFF
length: 15; V: TRBV7-8; D: TRBD2; J: TRBJ2-3; size: once; DNA: TGTGCCAGCAGCTTAGTAGCGGGGGGGTGGGATACGCAGTATTTT; CDR3: CASSLVAGGWDTQYF
length: 14; V: TRBV5-1; D: TRBD1; J: TRBJ2-3; size: few; DNA: TGCGCCAGCAGCCGGGACAGACCGTCAGATACGCAGTATTTT; CDR3: CASSRDRPSDTQYF
length: 12; V: TRBV5-1; D: NA; J: TRBJ2-7; size: NA; DNA: TGCGCCAGCAGCAGGGACTCCTACGGGCAGTACTTC; CDR3: CASSRDSYGQYF
length: 14; V: TRBV6-1; D: NA; J: TRBJ1-2; size: NA; DNA: TGTGCCAGCAGGGGGCCCGGGGGATCGTATGGCTACACCTTC; CDR3: CASRGPGGSYGYTF
length: 12; V: TRBV6-5; D: NA; J: TRBJ2-4; size: NA; DNA: TGTGCCAGCAGTAGTACAGTCCGCATTCAGTACTTC; CDR3: CASSSTVRIQYF
length: 13; V: TRBV3-1; D: TRBD1; J: TRBJ2-2; size: NA; DNA: TGTGCCAGCAGACGACAGGGTGCCGGGGAGCTGTTTTTT; CDR3: CASRRQGAGELFF
length: 14; V: TRBV28; D: TRBD1; J: TRBJ1-1; size: many; DNA: TGTGCCAGCAGGGTGGACAGGTTGAACACTGAAGCTTTCTTT; CDR3: CASRVDRLNTEAFF
length: 15; V: TRBV6-2/TRBV6-3; D: TRBD2; J: TRBJ2-1; size: NA; DNA: TGTGCCAGCAGTTACACACGTCGCGGGAGTCATGAGCAGTTCTTC; CDR3: CASSYTRRGSHEQFF
length: 8; V: TRBV20-1; D: NA; J: TRBJ2-7; size: NA; DNA: TGCAGTGCTGACGAGCAGTACTTC; CDR3: CSADEQYF
length: 14; V: TRBV6-1; D: NA; J: TRBJ2-7; size: NA; DNA: TGTGCCAGCAGTGACAGGTCTGCACTCTACGAGCAGTACTTC; CDR3: CASSDRSALYEQYF
length: 15; V: TRBV4-3; D: NA; J: TRBJ2-7; size: few; DNA: TGCGCCAGCAGCCAAGCCGGGGGCTCATACTACGAGCAGTACTTC; CDR3: CASSQAGGSYYEQYF
length: 14; V: TRBV6-2/TRBV6-3; D: NA; J: TRBJ2-7; size: NA; DNA: TGTGCCAGCGCCACCGGGACGGCTTTAAGGGAGCAGTACTTC; CDR3: CASATGTALREQYF
length: 15; V: TRBV10-3; D: NA; J: TRBJ2-7; size: NA; DNA: TGTGCCATCAGTGAACCGGGACGGGGCACGGGGGAGCAGTACTTC; CDR3: CAISEPGRGTGEQYF
length: 15; V: TRBV3-1; D: NA; J: TRBJ1-1; size: few; DNA: TGTGCCAGCAGCCAAGTTCCAGGGCTGAACACTGAAGCTTTCTTT; CDR3: CASSQVPGLNTEAFF
length: 13; V: TRBV9; D: NA; J: TRBJ2-3; size: NA; DNA: TGTGCCAGCAGCGTAGATCAGGGGGATACGCAGTATTTT; CDR3: CASSVDQGDTQYF
length: 19; V: TRBV9; D: TRBD2; J: TRBJ2-3; size: NA; DNA: TGTGCCAGCAGCGTAGAACAGGAGGGACTAGCGGGGAGCACAGATACGCAGTATTTT; CDR3: CASSVEQEGLAGSTDTQYF
length: 13; V: TRBV3-1; D: NA; J: TRBJ2-4; size: NA; DNA: TGTGCCAGCAGCCAAGAGAAAGGTGGACCGAGTTCCTTC; CDR3: CASSQEKGGPSSF
length: 15; V: TRBV6-2/TRBV6-3; D: TRBD2; J: TRBJ2-2; size: few; DNA: TGTGCCAGCAGTCGACTAGCGGTGAACACCGGGGAGCTGTTTTTT; CDR3: CASSRLAVNTGELFF
length: 15; V: TRBV9; D: NA; J: TRBJ2-1; size: NA; DNA: TGTGCCAGCAGCGTAGGGCCAGGGTCCAACAATGAGCAGTTCTTC; CDR3: CASSVGPGSNNEQFF
length: 16; V: TRBV20-1; D: NA; J: TRBJ2-5; size: NA; DNA: TGCAGTGCTAGAGATGTTTGGAGGGGTGGAGTGAAGACCCAGTACTTC; CDR3: CSARDVWRGGVKTQYF
length: 13; V: TRBV20-1; D: NA; J: TRBJ2-7; size: many; DNA: TGCAGTGCCCCTGGACCAAACCGCTACGAGCAGTACTTC; CDR3: CSAPGPNRYEQYF
length: 14; V: TRBV29-1; D: TRBD2; J: TRBJ2-3; size: few; DNA: TGCAGCGTTGGGGGGGGTTCTAGCACAGATACGCAGTATTTT; CDR3: CSVGGGSSTDTQYF
length: 16; V: TRBV6-2/TRBV6-3; D: TRBD1; J: TRBJ2-2; size: NA; DNA: TGTGCCAGCGCCCGACCGGGACAGGGTGCCTCCGGGGAGCTGTTTTTT; CDR3: CASARPGQGASGELFF
length: 15; V: TRBV28; D: TRBD1; J: TRBJ1-6; size: few; DNA: TGTGCCAGCAGTCAAGACAGGGTACGGAATTCACCCCTCCACTTT; CDR3: CASSQDRVRNSPLHF
length: 14; V: TRBV10-3; D: TRBD1; J: TRBJ1-2; size: NA; DNA: TGTGCCATCGGCCTGCGGGACAGGGGAATTGGCTACACCTTC; CDR3: CAIGLRDRGIGYTF
length: 13; V: TRBV27; D: NA; J: TRBJ2-7; size: few; DNA: TGTGCCAGCTCCGTTTTTGACTCCTACGAGCAGTACTTC; CDR3: CASSVFDSYEQYF
length: 19; V: TRBV7-6; D: TRBD1; J: TRBJ1-4; size: NA; DNA: TGTGCCAGCAGCTCCGCAGGGGGCTGGGACCGACGGATAAGGGAAAAACTGTTTTTT; CDR3: CASSSAGGWDRRIREKLFF
length: 15; V: TRBV2; D: NA; J: TRBJ2-4; size: NA; DNA: TGTGCCAGCATCAGCCAGCAGTGGGACTCTAACATTCAGTACTTC; CDR3: CASISQQWDSNIQYF
length: 13; V: TRBV12-3/TRBV12-4; D: NA; J: TRBJ2-1; size: NA; DNA: TGTGCCAGCAGTTTGACGCAGTACAATGAGCAGTTCTTC; CDR3: CASSLTQYNEQFF
length: 17; V: TRBV6-5; D: TRBD2; J: TRBJ2-1; size: NA; DNA: TGTGCCAGCAGTTACTCGAGGCTGGGACTAGCGGGAGGTGAGCAGTTCTTC; CDR3: CASSYSRLGLAGGEQFF